The rows below give T cell receptor beta chains drawn from one sample of a study of T cells in localized non-small cell lung cancer. TCRdb's copy holds only in-frame clones and misses some; the assay was immunoSEQ multiplex PCR. Seen here are about 830 clones, around 30% observed once, and the top ten hold approximately 12%. Sequenced here: lung tumor tissue, sampled before any cancer treatment. These receptors came from a male donor at least 60 years old with stage III lung adenocarcinoma. Both conserved end residues are part of each CDR3. Fields, in order: J gene, clone size, D gene, V gene, CDR3 DNA, CDR3 protein. D genes are given only for firm matches. Clone size is not always given. Where it is, it says once, few, many or a class for expanded clones.

j_gene: TRBJ1-5; abundance: few; d_gene: NA; v_gene: TRBV9; CDR3nt: TGTGCCAGTTCAAGCAGTTTGGCGACTCAGCCCCAGCATTTT; CDR3aa: CASSSSLATQPQHF
j_gene: TRBJ2-2; abundance: NA; d_gene: TRBD2; v_gene: TRBV12-5; CDR3nt: TGTGCTAGTGGTACCCTAGCGGGAACCGGGGAGCTGTTTTTT; CDR3aa: CASGTLAGTGELFF
j_gene: TRBJ2-7; abundance: once; d_gene: TRBD2; v_gene: TRBV25-1; CDR3nt: TGTGCCAGCAGTGAATTTAGCGGGACTAGTCGCGGGGACTACGAGCAGTACTTC; CDR3aa: CASSEFSGTSRGDYEQYF
j_gene: TRBJ1-4; abundance: NA; d_gene: TRBD1; v_gene: TRBV5-1; CDR3nt: TGCGCCAGCAGCATACAGGGACAGGGAAATGAAAAACTGTTTTTT; CDR3aa: CASSIQGQGNEKLFF
j_gene: TRBJ2-7; abundance: NA; d_gene: TRBD1; v_gene: TRBV12-5; CDR3nt: TGTGCTAGTGGTTTGGGCTCCTCGACAGGGGGTGAGGAGCAGTACTTC; CDR3aa: CASGLGSSTGGEEQYF
j_gene: TRBJ1-1; abundance: NA; d_gene: NA; v_gene: TRBV5-1; CDR3nt: TGCGCCAGCAGCTTGGGGGACACTCCAGGACTTGGGGCTTTCTTT; CDR3aa: CASSLGDTPGLGAFF
j_gene: TRBJ1-5; abundance: NA; d_gene: NA; v_gene: TRBV29-1; CDR3nt: TGCAGCGTACGACACCTGAATCAGCCCCAGCATTTT; CDR3aa: CSVRHLNQPQHF
j_gene: TRBJ2-7; abundance: NA; d_gene: NA; v_gene: TRBV5-1; CDR3nt: TGCGCCAGCAGCTTGACGACAGGTATCTCCTACGAGCAGTACTTC; CDR3aa: CASSLTTGISYEQYF
j_gene: TRBJ1-1; abundance: NA; d_gene: NA; v_gene: TRBV11-3; CDR3nt: TGTGCCAGCAGCTCCATTTCGACAGAGTACTACACTGAAGCTTTCTTT; CDR3aa: CASSSISTEYYTEAFF
j_gene: TRBJ2-3; abundance: NA; d_gene: TRBD2; v_gene: TRBV29-1; CDR3nt: TGCAGCGTTAGCGGGGGTGGCACAGATACGCAGTATTTT; CDR3aa: CSVSGGGTDTQYF
j_gene: TRBJ1-5; abundance: large; d_gene: NA; v_gene: TRBV11-3; CDR3nt: TGTGCCAGCAGCTTAGGAGGATTCAATCAGCCCCAGCATTTT; CDR3aa: CASSLGGFNQPQHF
j_gene: TRBJ2-2; abundance: NA; d_gene: NA; v_gene: TRBV12-5; CDR3nt: TGTGCTAGTGGTACGGACCTCGTATGGAGTCGGCAAACCGGGGAGCTGTTTTTT; CDR3aa: CASGTDLVWSRQTGELFF
j_gene: TRBJ2-7; abundance: few; d_gene: NA; v_gene: TRBV6-7; CDR3nt: TGTGCCAGCAGGGCAACCGGGACACTTACTTTGTCCTACGAGCAGTACTTC; CDR3aa: CASRATGTLTLSYEQYF
j_gene: TRBJ2-3; abundance: medium-sized; d_gene: TRBD1; v_gene: TRBV11-3; CDR3nt: TGTGCCAGCAGCCGGACCGGGACAGTGAACACAGATACGCAGTATTTT; CDR3aa: CASSRTGTVNTDTQYF
j_gene: TRBJ1-3; abundance: NA; d_gene: NA; v_gene: TRBV6-8; CDR3nt: TGTGCCAGCAGTTACTCGCACGGCGGGTACTCTGGAAACACCATATATTTT; CDR3aa: CASSYSHGGYSGNTIYF
j_gene: TRBJ2-7; abundance: few; d_gene: TRBD2; v_gene: TRBV6-8; CDR3nt: TGTGCCAGCAGGAGGGAGGGAGCCCACGAGCAGTACTTC; CDR3aa: CASRREGAHEQYF
j_gene: TRBJ2-2; abundance: NA; d_gene: TRBD1; v_gene: TRBV15; CDR3nt: TGTGCCACCAGCAGACTAACAGGGAGACAGGGCCCGAACACCGGGGAGCTGTTTTTT; CDR3aa: CATSRLTGRQGPNTGELFF
j_gene: TRBJ2-7; abundance: NA; d_gene: NA; v_gene: TRBV18; CDR3nt: TGTGCCAGCTCACCACGATCTCTGGGGACTTGGGGGCAGTACTTC; CDR3aa: CASSPRSLGTWGQYF
j_gene: TRBJ2-7; abundance: NA; d_gene: TRBD1; v_gene: TRBV18; CDR3nt: TGTGCCAGCTCAAGAGGGACAGGCTACGAGCAGTACTTC; CDR3aa: CASSRGTGYEQYF
j_gene: TRBJ1-5; abundance: NA; d_gene: NA; v_gene: TRBV10-2; CDR3nt: TGCGCCAGCAGTGAGGGACAGCATCAGCCCCAGCATTTT; CDR3aa: CASSEGQHQPQHF
j_gene: TRBJ1-2; abundance: few; d_gene: NA; v_gene: TRBV11-3; CDR3nt: TGTGCCAGCAGCCAAGTGGGGGAATCTACCTATGGCTACACCTTC; CDR3aa: CASSQVGESTYGYTF
j_gene: TRBJ2-3; abundance: once; d_gene: NA; v_gene: TRBV5-1; CDR3nt: TGCGCCAGCAGCTTTCTGACTCGCACAGATACGCAGTATTTT; CDR3aa: CASSFLTRTDTQYF
j_gene: TRBJ2-1; abundance: NA; d_gene: TRBD2; v_gene: TRBV18; CDR3nt: TGTGCCAGCCGTGGGGGGGACCACAATGAGCAGTTCTTC; CDR3aa: CASRGGDHNEQFF
j_gene: TRBJ2-1; abundance: few; d_gene: NA; v_gene: TRBV12-5; CDR3nt: TGTGCCAGCCTTAGACGGGACAATGAGCAGTTCTTC; CDR3aa: CASLRRDNEQFF
j_gene: TRBJ1-1; abundance: NA; d_gene: NA; v_gene: TRBV19; CDR3nt: TGTGCCAGTAGTATAGATCTACAGGAGGGCACTGAAGCTTTCTTT; CDR3aa: CASSIDLQEGTEAFF
j_gene: TRBJ1-4; abundance: once; d_gene: TRBD1; v_gene: TRBV10-2; CDR3nt: TGCGCCAGCAGTGTGTACAGGGGTAATGAAAAACTGTTTTTT; CDR3aa: CASSVYRGNEKLFF
j_gene: TRBJ2-7; abundance: hyperexpanded; d_gene: TRBD1; v_gene: TRBV6-8; CDR3nt: TGTGCCACCAACCGGGACAGGGGGCGCTACGAGCAGTACTTC; CDR3aa: CATNRDRGRYEQYF